This T cell receptor (beta chain) was documented in a study of T-cell reconstitution after alpha-beta-depleted transplantation in children. General observations from the study: It was surviving recipient T cells and thymic progenitors that gave some patients high TCRbeta diversity at day 60. It was reported that alpha-beta T cells came from several hundred expanded graft clones (about two months after transplant). Once a year had passed after transplant, T-cell counts and diversity came mostly from newly produced T cells.

This clonotype was counted at least ten times. Its specificity is not known. CDR1 and CDR2 from the germline V gene are SGHRS and YFSETQ. The CDR3 runs 11 residues. V shed 9 bases and J 6 bases; nucleotides not matched to a gene: 4. Preparing the TCRbeta library involved the use of unique molecular identifiers. In TCRdb, the PCR reads were re-called with MiXCR into one record per CDR3 protein. The sample yields about 180,000 distinct CDR3 sequences, over 8.5% seen once. The clonotype comes from a boy aged 2 to 9 with acute myeloid leukemia, due to receive a stem cell transplant. The genes are TRBV5-1 and TRBJ1-2; 8 bases map to TRBD1. The source was PBMCs, collected before TCRalphabeta/CD19-depleted stem cell transplant. The CDR3, as DNA: TGCGCCATTCAGGGGGCGAATGGCTACACCTTC. Residues: CAIQGANGYTF.